Following are 7 T cell receptor beta chains from one sample sequenced in a study of response to subunit inactivated influenza vaccine. TCRdb re-called the RT-PCR reads through MiXCR, storing one row per CDR3 protein. The sample consists of fewer than 600,000 distinct CDR3 sequences, 6% to 9% of them appearing once. The sequenced sample was PBMCs from blood, obtained 23 to 25 months after vaccination. These receptors came from a man in his fifties or sixties who received an inactivated influenza vaccine.

The chain uses TRBV29-1 and TRBJ1-4, with D uncertain. The CDR3 totals 14 residues. Trimming took off 4 bases at V and 0 bases at J, with 9 bases between the two ends. CDR1 is SQVTM, CDR2 ANQGSEA, per germline. The CDR3 DNA sequence: TGCAGCGTTGGGACGGTTGCAACTAATGAAAAACTGTTTTTT. Translating gives CSVGTVATNEKLFF.

The CDR3 DNA follows: TGTGCCAGCAGAAAGGAAGCGGGAGGGCCCTACGAGCAGTACTTC. Its translation is CASRKEAGGPYEQYF. The chain uses TRBV2 and TRBJ2-7; TRBD2 matches at 10 bases. Germline CDR1 is SNHLY and CDR2 is FYNNEI. The J segment lost 2 bases and the V segment lost 6 bases, leaving 7 bases of the junction unmatched. The CDR3 consists of 15 residues.

This clonotype has a count of ten or more. The CDR3 DNA follows: TGTGCCAGCAGTGGTAACTATGGCTACACCTTC. Residues: CASSGNYGYTF. V and J are TRBV27 and TRBJ1-2; D uncertain. CDR1 and CDR2 (germline): MNHEY, SMNVEV (reference sequence). The CDR3 loop spans 11 amino acids. The V end was cut by 5 bases, the J end by 1 base, with 2 bases between.

Only a few counts were recorded for this clonotype. The CDR3 DNA reads TGCGCCAGCAGCTTGGTGAGCTCCGATACGCAGTATTTT. Translated: CASSLVSSDTQYF. The V and J genes are TRBV5-1 and TRBJ2-3; the D is unclear. The CDR3 consists of 13 residues. V lost 0 bases to trimming and J lost 6 bases, with 8 bases between them. Germline CDR1 is SGHRS and CDR2 is YFSETQ.

Only a few counts were recorded for this clonotype. The CDR3 coding sequence is TGTGCCAGCAGCCCGCCCCGGGGGAATAATTCACCCCTCCACTTT. This sequence encodes CASSPPRGNNSPLHF. The V gene is TRBV5-5, the J gene TRBJ1-6; TRBD1 is a possible D gene (5 bases). CDR1 is SGHKS, CDR2 YYEKEE, per germline (reference sequence). The V end lost 4 bases, the J end lost 5 bases, and 13 bases lay between the germline ends. This CDR3 comprises 15 residues.

This clonotype was counted many times. This chain uses TRBV11-2 with TRBJ2-2, with 7 bases identical to TRBD1. Germline assignment: CDR1 SGHAT and CDR2 FQNNGV. V dropped 11 bases and J dropped 6; count of bases not matched to a gene: 6. There are 12 residues in the CDR3. DNA of the CDR3: TGTGCCGGGGGACAGTTGGCCGGGGAGCTGTTTTTT. Protein sequence: CAGGQLAGELFF.

In this sample, this clonotype turned up many times. This rearrangement joins TRBV12-3 or TRBV12-4 to TRBJ1-1; TRBD1 matches at 8 bases. V shed 7 bases and J 6 bases; nucleotides not matched to a gene: 7. The CDR3 has 13 amino acids. CDR3 nucleotide sequence: TGTGCCAGCACCCTACGGACAGGGTCTGAAGCTTTCTTT. As protein: CASTLRTGSEAFF.